This T cell receptor (beta chain) was observed in a study of blood T cell repertoires in COVID-19. Method: immunoSEQ multiplex PCR; TCRdb's copy keeps in-frame clones and lacks some. The table includes 450,000 or so clones, 89% detected once. The CDR3 consists of 13 residues. V was shortened by 8 bases and J by 4 bases, with 15 bases between the two germline ends. The germline V gene has CDR1 MNHEY and CDR2 SMNVEV (reference sequence). This TCR was recovered from a man between 18 and 29 years old with COVID-19, enrolled during active disease. The V gene is TRBV27, the J gene TRBJ2-7, with no clear D. The sequencing sample was made of peripheral blood. The CDR3 DNA reads as TGTGCCAGCGCCTATACCTATAGATACGAGCAGTACTTC. Translation gives CASAYTYRYEQYF.